This T cell receptor (beta chain) was retrieved from a study of CXCR3-negative and CXCR3-positive naive CD8 T cells. Study details: The dataset comprises 110 million to 150 million TRB reads in total, with about 1.5 +/- 0.3 million reads per library. Study conclusions and caveats: In both naive subsets diversity was comparably high, whereas memory CD8+ cells showed much lower diversity. CXCR3-positive naive cells carried more hydrophobic TRB CDR3s than CXCR3-negative naive cells did.

Through 5' RACE with UMI labels, the TRB cDNA libraries were prepared. Each CDR3 protein gets one entry in TCRdb, which reprocessed the 5' RACE reads and gives no DNA. The sample data list over 70,000 distinct CDR3 sequences. Worth noting for this clonotype: The target antigen is unknown.

The CDR3 is made up of 14 amino acids. The germline V gene has CDR1 SGDLS and CDR2 YYNGEE. CD45RO-CCR7+CD27+CD95- defined naive CD8+ T cells. This chain links TRBV9 with TRBJ2-2; TCRdb selects TRBD1, and the lack of DNA leaves this call unchecked. The sample comprised naive CXCR3+ CD8+ T cells from blood. The subset here: CD45RO-CCR7+CD27+CD95- naive CD8+ T cells expressing CXCR3 (TNR3+). This receptor was identified in a human donor in good health. Some clones in this sample may be carry-over from other donors' samples. The CDR3 is CASDGQGNTGELFF.